This TCR beta chain emerged from a study of memory CD4+ T cells and cytomegalovirus serostatus. Looking at the study overall: Donors were healthy Belgian adults, under 10 CMV seropositive and about two dozen seronegative.

As processed by the authors: Out-of-frame sequences were removed, leaving a few million distinct TCRbeta sequences. Some clones are missing from TCRdb's copy, which holds only in-frame ones; the method was immunoSEQ multiplex PCR. Clone size and V and J calls were adopted from that table, with D and trimming inferred from the DNA. The sample includes tens of thousands of clones, 70% to 80% of them seen just once. Study-wide findings and caveats: Of 150 to 200 reported CMV TCRbeta sequences, around 62 were found in memory CD4+ repertoires.

CDR3 length: 15 amino acids. The germline gives CDR1 SGHTA, CDR2 FQGNSA. V lost 2 bases to trimming and J lost 1 base, with 9 bases between them. A remark on this clone: Antigen: not known.

Single viable CD3+CD4+CD8-CD45RO+ cells were sorted as the memory CD4+ T cells. Serostatus was set by detecting CMV pp150, pp28, p38, p52 IgG. The sample was memory CD4+ T cells from blood. This chain links TRBV7-2 with TRBJ1-5, with a tentative D call TRBD1 (6 bases). The TCR originated in an adult in good health and CMV-seropositive. The CDR3 sequence is CASSLWGQSNQPQHF. CDR3 in DNA: TGTGCCAGCAGCTTATGGGGGCAAAGCAATCAGCCCCAGCATTTT.